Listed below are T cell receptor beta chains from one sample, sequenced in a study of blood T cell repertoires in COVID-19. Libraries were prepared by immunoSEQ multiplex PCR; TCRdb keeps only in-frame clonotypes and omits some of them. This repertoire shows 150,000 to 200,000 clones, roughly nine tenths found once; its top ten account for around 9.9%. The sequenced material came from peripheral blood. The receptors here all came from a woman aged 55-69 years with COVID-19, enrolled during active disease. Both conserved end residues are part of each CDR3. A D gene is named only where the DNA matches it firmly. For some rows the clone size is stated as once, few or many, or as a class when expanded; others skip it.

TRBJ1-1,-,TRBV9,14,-,CASSVQGRDTEAFF,TGTGCCAGCAGCGTACAGGGGCGGGACACTGAAGCTTTCTTT
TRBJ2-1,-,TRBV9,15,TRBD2,CASSVTSGAGNEQFF,TGTGCCAGCAGCGTCACTAGCGGGGCCGGGAATGAGCAGTTCTTC
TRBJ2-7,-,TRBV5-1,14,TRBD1,CASSLGDRGYEQYF,TGCGCCAGCAGCTTGGGGGACAGGGGTTACGAGCAGTACTTC
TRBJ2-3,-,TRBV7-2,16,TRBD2,CASSLGTSGRTDTQYF,TGTGCCAGCAGCTTAGGGACTAGCGGGAGGACAGATACGCAGTATTTT
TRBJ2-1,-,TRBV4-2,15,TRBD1,CASSQATGGIHEQFF,TGTGCCAGCAGCCAAGCCACAGGGGGCATCCATGAGCAGTTCTTC
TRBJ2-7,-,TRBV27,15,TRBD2,CASSLGSGRDYEQYF,TGTGCCAGCAGTTTAGGTAGCGGGAGGGATTACGAGCAGTACTTC
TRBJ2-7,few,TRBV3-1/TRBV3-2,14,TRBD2,CASSQGLASTKQYF,TGTGCCAGCAGCCAAGGACTAGCCTCTACGAAGCAGTACTTC
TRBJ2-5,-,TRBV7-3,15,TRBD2,CASSWTSGGQETQYF,TGTGCCAGCAGTTGGACTAGCGGGGGCCAAGAGACCCAGTACTTC
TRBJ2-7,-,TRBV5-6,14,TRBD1,CASSSRDSSYEQYF,TGTGCCAGCAGCTCCCGGGACAGCTCCTACGAGCAGTACTTC
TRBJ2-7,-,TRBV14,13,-,CASNRDFSYEQYF,TGTGCCAGCAACCGGGACTTTTCCTACGAGCAGTACTTC
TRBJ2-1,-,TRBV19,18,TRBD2,CASSIPRLAGSLGNEQFF,TGTGCCAGTAGTATCCCAAGACTAGCGGGGAGCCTCGGGAATGAGCAGTTCTTC
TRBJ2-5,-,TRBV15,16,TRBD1,CATSRGGDRGSASQYF,TGTGCCACCAGCAGGGGCGGGGACAGGGGGTCAGCGTCCCAGTACTTC
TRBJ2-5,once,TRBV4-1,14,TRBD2,CASSHPGLAETQYF,TGCGCCAGCAGCCACCCGGGACTAGCGGAGACCCAGTACTTC
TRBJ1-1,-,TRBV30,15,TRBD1,CAWSETGRMNTEAFF,TGTGCCTGGAGTGAGACAGGGCGCATGAACACTGAAGCTTTCTTT
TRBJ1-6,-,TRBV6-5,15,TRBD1,CASSLRTGGYSPLHF,TGTGCCAGCAGTCTCAGGACAGGGGGTTATTCACCCCTCCACTTT
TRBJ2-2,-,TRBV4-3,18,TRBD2,CASSQDQTAGANTGELFF,TGCGCCAGCAGCCAAGATCAGACAGCGGGAGCAAACACCGGGGAGCTGTTTTTT
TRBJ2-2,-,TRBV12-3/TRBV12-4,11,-,CASSLPGELFF,TGTGCCAGCTCCCTCCCCGGGGAGCTGTTTTTT
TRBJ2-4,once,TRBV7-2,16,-,CASSLEGGMAKNIQYF,TGTGCCAGCAGCTTAGAAGGCGGGATGGCCAAAAACATTCAGTACTTC
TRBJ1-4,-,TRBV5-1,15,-,CASSPGHTTNEKLFF,TGCGCCAGCAGCCCAGGACATACAACTAATGAAAAACTGTTTTTT
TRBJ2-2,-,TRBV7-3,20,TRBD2,CASSPGPGLAGGPGTGELFF,TGTGCCAGCAGCCCGGGACCGGGACTAGCGGGAGGGCCGGGTACCGGGGAGCTGTTTTTT
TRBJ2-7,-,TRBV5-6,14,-,CASSPIGGTYEQYF,TGTGCCAGCAGCCCCATAGGGGGAACCTACGAGCAGTACTTC
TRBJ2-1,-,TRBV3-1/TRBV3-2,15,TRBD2,CASSQGSGTYNEQFF,TGTGCCAGCAGCCAAGGGAGCGGGACCTACAATGAGCAGTTCTTC
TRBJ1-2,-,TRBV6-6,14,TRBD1,CASRRGQGNYGYTF,TGTGCCAGCAGGCGGGGACAGGGTAACTATGGCTACACCTTC
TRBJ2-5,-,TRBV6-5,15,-,CASSYRPPGQETQYF,TGTGCCAGCAGTTACCGACCCCCGGGCCAAGAGACCCAGTACTTC
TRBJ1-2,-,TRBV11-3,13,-,CASQGWVSDGYTF,TGTGCCAGCCAGGGATGGGTATCGGATGGCTACACCTTC
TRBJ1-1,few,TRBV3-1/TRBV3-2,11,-,CASSRSAEAFF,TGTGCCAGCAGCCGCTCGGCTGAAGCTTTCTTT
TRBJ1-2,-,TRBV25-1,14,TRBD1,CASSESGTGSLSTF,TGTGCCAGCAGTGAATCAGGGACAGGTTCTCTAAGCACCTTC
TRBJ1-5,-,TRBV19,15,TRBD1,CASSEGTGKVQPQHF,TGTGCCAGTAGTGAGGGGACAGGGAAGGTTCAGCCCCAGCATTTT
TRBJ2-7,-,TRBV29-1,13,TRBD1,CSVAADRGPEQYF,TGCAGCGTTGCAGCGGACAGGGGGCCCGAGCAGTACTTC
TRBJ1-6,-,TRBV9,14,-,CASSVRQSNSPLHF,TGTGCCAGCAGCGTGAGACAATCAAATTCACCCCTCCACTTT
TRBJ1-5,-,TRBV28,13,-,CASSFNGRRPQHF,TGTGCCAGCAGTTTCAACGGCCGGAGGCCCCAGCATTTT
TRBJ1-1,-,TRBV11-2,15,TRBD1,CASSLGGTGGTEAFF,TGTGCCAGCAGCTTAGGGGGGACAGGTGGCACTGAAGCTTTCTTT
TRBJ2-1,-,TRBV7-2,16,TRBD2,CASSLDGGGSYNEQFF,TGTGCCAGCAGCTTGGATGGGGGAGGGTCCTACAATGAGCAGTTCTTC
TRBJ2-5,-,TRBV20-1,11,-,CSARTGETQYF,TGCAGTGCTAGAACGGGAGAGACCCAGTACTTC
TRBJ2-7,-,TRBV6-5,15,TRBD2,CASSPDLAGGYEQYF,TGTGCCAGCAGTCCCGACCTAGCGGGAGGCTACGAGCAGTACTTC
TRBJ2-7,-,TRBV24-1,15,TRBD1,CATSPRDSLSYEQYF,TGTGCCACCAGCCCTAGGGACAGCCTCTCCTACGAGCAGTACTTC
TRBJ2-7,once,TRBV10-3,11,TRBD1,CAVGQDYEQYF,TGTGCCGTCGGACAGGACTACGAGCAGTACTTC
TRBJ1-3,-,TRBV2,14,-,CANSGRRGGNTIYF,TGTGCCAACAGTGGGCGACGGGGAGGAAACACCATATATTTT
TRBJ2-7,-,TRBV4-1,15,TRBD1,CASSQRPGQIYEQYF,TGCGCCAGCAGCCAAAGACCGGGACAGATTTACGAGCAGTACTTC
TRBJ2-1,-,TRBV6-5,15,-,CASNYWGDSYNEQFF,TGTGCCAGCAACTATTGGGGGGACTCCTACAATGAGCAGTTCTTC
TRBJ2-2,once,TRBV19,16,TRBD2,CASSIVGTSNTGELFF,TGTGCCAGTAGTATAGTCGGGACTAGTAACACCGGGGAGCTGTTTTTT
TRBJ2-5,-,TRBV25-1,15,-,CASSDRWGSGETQYF,TGTGCCAGCAGTGACCGTTGGGGCAGCGGGGAGACCCAGTACTTC
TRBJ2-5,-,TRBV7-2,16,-,CASSPRRGRLEETQYF,TGTGCCAGCAGCCCCAGGAGGGGGCGCTTGGAAGAGACCCAGTACTTC
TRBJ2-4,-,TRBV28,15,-,CASSPATVGKNIQYF,TGTGCCAGCAGCCCCGCCACGGTTGGCAAAAACATTCAGTACTTC
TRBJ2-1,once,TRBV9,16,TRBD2,CASSGTSGREYNEQFF,TGTGCCAGCAGCGGAACTAGCGGGAGGGAATACAATGAGCAGTTCTTC
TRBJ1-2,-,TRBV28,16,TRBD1,CASSFPTGGIRYGYTF,TGTGCCAGCAGTTTCCCCACAGGGGGCATTAGGTATGGCTACACCTTC
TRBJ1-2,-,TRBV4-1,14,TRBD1,CASSSRGQGDGYTF,TGCGCCAGCAGCTCACGCGGACAGGGGGATGGCTACACCTTC
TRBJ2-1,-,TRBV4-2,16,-,CASSQEASNAYNEQFF,TGTGCCAGCAGCCAAGAGGCTAGCAATGCCTACAATGAGCAGTTCTTC
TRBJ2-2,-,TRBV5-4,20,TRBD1,CASTTHKMSRDRAAVGELFF,TGTGCCAGCACCACTCACAAGATGTCCCGGGACAGGGCTGCTGTCGGGGAGCTGTTTTTT
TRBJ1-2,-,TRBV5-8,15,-,CASSLAGGTNYGYTF,TGTGCCAGCAGCTTGGCCGGGGGGACTAACTATGGCTACACCTTC
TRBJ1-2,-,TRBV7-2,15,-,CASSFGLVGTYGYTF,TGTGCCAGCAGCTTTGGCCTTGTGGGCACCTATGGCTACACCTTC